The T cell receptor beta chain described here comes from a study of human T cells and chemical hapten exposure. Study-level information: Minor pooled library volume differences mainly drove per-sample TCR yield variation.

The time point here: healthy volunteer bleed at 2 weeks. Unfractionated whole blood yielded total RNA. Germline-derived CDR1 and CDR2 are MNHEY and SVGAGI. The CDR3 is 13 residues long. The V end lost 4 bases, the J end lost 4 bases, and 7 bases lay between the germline ends. Points from the study as a whole: The number of TCRs above 1 in 1000 frequency did not change after DPC sensitization.

The study used a library that attached unique molecular identifiers to individual cDNA molecules. Original processing methods: Across samples, TCR counts had a median of about 93,000 and ranged from roughly 20,000 to 690,600. TCRdb recomputed calls from the RACE reads with MiXCR, one row per CDR3 protein. TCRdb assigned the V and J calls; the authors' analysis was not used. The sample has 75,000 to 100,000 distinct CDR3 sequences, approximately 9% seen once. Worth noting for this clonotype: The antigen is unknown.

Input material: whole blood. This receptor was taken from a female donor in good health. Some clones in this sample may be carry-over from other donors' samples. This chain links TRBV6-5 with TRBJ2-2; D is unclear. The CDR3 DNA reads as TGTGCCAGCAGTTCGGACCTCACCGGGGAGCTGTTTTTT. It yields the protein CASSSDLTGELFF.